Given below is one T cell receptor beta chain in context. This sample is part of a study of technical replicates of blood from a few donors. CDR1 and CDR2 (germline): LNHDA, SQIVND (reference sequence). V lost 3 bases and J 5 bases, leaving 13 bases between the germline ends. This CDR3 spans 14 amino acids. Some clones are missing from TCRdb's copy, which holds only in-frame ones; the method was immunoSEQ multiplex PCR. The top ten hold roughly 4.6% of the sample, which has fewer than 75,000 clones, roughly 90% seen once. The sequence was obtained from a human donor in good health. Some clones in this sample may be carry-over from other donors' samples. Sequences were obtained from PBMCs. The rearrangement links TRBV19 to TRBJ2-5; the D gene is possibly TRBD2 (6 bases). The CDR3 protein is CASSISLARETQYF. DNA of the CDR3: TGTGCCAGTAGTATCAGTCTAGCGAGGGAGACCCAGTACTTC.